The 27 T cell receptor beta chains in this list originate from one sample, sequenced in a study of human T cells and chemical hapten exposure. TCRdb passed the RACE reads through MiXCR, listing each CDR3 protein once. The table has 300,000 to 350,000 distinct CDR3 sequences, under 8% seen once. Time point specified: patch test 1, 2 weeks after DPC sensitization. Regarding treatment: therapeutic diphenylcyclopropenone sensitization with weekly scalp DPC. Here the sequenced sample was whole blood, taken in connection with sensitization to the hapten diphenylcyclopropenone (DPC). The receptors derive from a woman aged 18-29 years with alopecia areata. Some clones in this sample may be carry-over from other donors' samples.

Only a few counts were recorded for this clonotype. The J gene is TRBJ1-4, the V gene TRBV10-3, with TRBD1 matching over 9 bases. V shed 3 bases and J 10 bases; nucleotides not matched to a gene: 12. Per germline, CDR1 ENHRY and CDR2 SYGVKD. This CDR3 contains 16 residues. The CDR3 spells CAISESGDRATGKLFF. The CDR3 nucleotides are TGTGCCATCAGTGAATCCGGGGACAGGGCGACGGGAAAACTGTTTTTT.

The chain employs TRBV7-9 and TRBJ1-5, with no clear D. Germline loops: CDR1 SEHNR, CDR2 FQNEAQ (reference sequence). V was shortened by 3 bases and J by 5 bases, with 8 bases between the two germline ends. This CDR3 spans 13 amino acids. The CDR3 nucleotides are TGTGCCAGCAGCTTCACTACTCATCAGCCCCAGCATTTT. Its translation is CASSFTTHQPQHF.

This clonotype was seen only a few times. The V call is TRBV29-1, the J call TRBJ2-5; D unresolved. The V and J ends lost 4 bases and 2 bases respectively, with 14 bases between them. From germline, CDR1 is SQVTM and CDR2 ANQGSEA. The CDR3 contains 14 residues. The CDR3 reads CSVVPGFLQETQYF. As DNA, the CDR3 is TGCAGCGTTGTCCCAGGCTTTTTACAAGAGACCCAGTACTTC.

In this sample, this clonotype turned up many times. The rearrangement links TRBV29-1 to TRBJ1-1; tentatively, D is TRBD1 (6 bases). Deletions cut 3 bases from V and 4 bases from J, with 9 bases between. The CDR3 runs to 12 residues. CDR1 and CDR2 from the germline V gene are SQVTM and ANQGSEA. The CDR3 coding sequence is TGCAGCGTTGACGGACAGCGCACTGAAGCTTTCTTT. It yields the protein CSVDGQRTEAFF.

In its sample, this clonotype was seen a few times. V is TRBV7-6 and J is TRBJ2-7; TRBD1 might be the D (6 bases). This CDR3 is built from 16 residues. Germline V gene sequence: CDR1 SGHVS, CDR2 FNYEAQ. Trimming removed 1 base at V and 2 bases at J, with 15 bases between. The DNA for the CDR3 is TGTGCCAGCAGCTTAGAGGACAGCTCCGTACCCTACGAGCAGTACTTC. It encodes CASSLEDSSVPYEQYF.

The chain employs TRBV28 and TRBJ2-7; no firm D call. Germline loops: CDR1 MDHEN, CDR2 SYDVKM. This CDR3 has 15 residues. V lost 6 bases, J lost 2 bases, and 17 bases lay in between. CDR3 protein: CASSPPSRRAYEQYF. In nucleotides, the CDR3 is TGTGCCAGCAGCCCCCCAAGTAGACGGGCCTACGAGCAGTACTTC. Based on the CDR3 plus reference TRBV28 and TRBJ2-7, the full variable domain is DVKVTQSSRYLVKRTGEKVFLECVQDMDHENMFWYRQDPGLGLRLIYFSYDVKMKEKGDIPEGYSVSREKKERFSLILESASTNQTSMYLCASSPPSRRAYEQYFGPGTRLTVT.

At least ten counts were recorded for this clonotype. The chain joins TRBV6-5 to TRBJ2-7; D gene ambiguous. Germline values: CDR1 MNHEY, CDR2 SVGAGI. Trimming cost V 2 bases and J 0 bases, with 8 bases left between them. The CDR3 totals 14 residues. CDR3 amino acids: CASSYKGSSYEQYF. The CDR3 nucleotides read TGTGCCAGCAGTTACAAGGGCAGCTCCTACGAGCAGTACTTC.

This clonotype was detected ten times or more. The chain couples TRBV18 to TRBJ1-1; D gene unclear. Germline CDR1 KGHSH, CDR2 LQKENI. The CDR3 runs 16 residues. V was cut by 1 base and J by 1 base, with 13 bases left in between. Here the CDR3 DNA reads TGTGCCAGCTCACCACTGGGCAGAACTAAGAACACTGAAGCTTTCTTT. Translation gives CASSPLGRTKNTEAFF.

V gene TRBV2 combines with J gene TRBJ1-2, with D uncertain. CDR1 and CDR2 from the germline V gene are SNHLY and FYNNEI. The CDR3 is made up of 15 amino acids. V was pared by 0 bases and J by 4 bases, with 12 bases between. CDR3 in DNA: TGTGCCAGCAGTGAAGCGCTCGGCAGCTCCTATGGCTACACCTTC. As protein: CASSEALGSSYGYTF. Together with reference TRBV2 and TRBJ1-2, the CDR3 gives the full variable domain: EPEVTQTPSHQVTQMGQEVILRCVPISNHLYFYWYRQILGQKVEFLVSFYNNEISEKSEIFDDQFSVERPDGSNFTLKIRSTKLEDSAMYFCASSEALGSSYGYTFGSGTRLTVV.

This clonotype occurred many times. The chain has TRBV5-5 and TRBJ2-7; D remains unclear. CDR1 is SGHKS, CDR2 YYEKEE, per germline (reference sequence). Trimming cost V 0 bases and J 0 bases, with 7 bases left between them. The length of the CDR3 is 14 residues. This CDR3 is CASSLATSSYEQYF. The CDR3 nucleotides are TGTGCCAGCAGCTTGGCCACCTCCTCCTACGAGCAGTACTTC.

The rearrangement joins TRBV18 to TRBJ1-1; D possibly corresponds to TRBD1 (5 bases). The CDR3 is 15 amino acids. Germline V gene data show CDR1 as KGHSH and CDR2 as LQKENI. Trimming pared 3 bases from V and 3 bases from J, leaving 14 bases between. The CDR3 region is CASSPKRGGDTEAFF. The DNA for the CDR3 is TGTGCCAGCTCACCCAAGAGGGGTGGGGACACTGAAGCTTTCTTT.

V is TRBV5-1 and J is TRBJ2-3, with 10 bases lining up with TRBD2. CDR3 length: 16 amino acids. The V and J ends lost 4 bases and 5 bases, in that order; junction bases with no gene match: 10. The germline V gene has CDR1 SGHRS and CDR2 YFSETQ. The CDR3 sequence is CASSPRTSGFKDTQYF. The CDR3 nucleotides are TGCGCCAGCAGCCCTAGGACTAGCGGTTTCAAAGATACGCAGTATTTT.

This clonotype was detected ten times or more. The chain recombines TRBV4-1 with TRBJ2-1; 9 bases match TRBD2. The length of the CDR3 is 15 residues. In germline, CDR1 is MGHRA, CDR2 YSYEKL. V lost 5 bases to trimming and J lost 6 bases; unmatched junction nucleotides: 8. CDR3: CASSLGLARANEQFF. DNA for the CDR3: TGCGCCAGCAGCTTAGGACTAGCGAGGGCCAATGAGCAGTTCTTC.

The chain uses TRBV2 and TRBJ2-2; no clear D gene. The CDR3 extends over 14 amino acids. Trimming took 7 bases from V and 2 from J, leaving 11 bases between them. CDR1 SNHLY and CDR2 FYNNEI come from the germline V gene. The CDR3, as DNA: TGTGCCAGCACAACGACCAGAAACACCGGGGAGCTGTTTTTT. The encoded protein is CASTTTRNTGELFF.

The V and J genes are TRBV5-6 and TRBJ2-3, with TRBD1 matching over 8 bases. CDR1 and CDR2 (germline): SGHDT, YYEEEE. V lost 2 bases and J lost 4; bases outside the gene matches: 6. The CDR3 is made up of 15 amino acids. CDR3 sequence: CASSLRQGYADTQYF. In nucleotides, the CDR3 is TGTGCCAGCAGCTTAAGACAGGGGTACGCAGATACGCAGTATTTT.

The sample holds many counts of this clonotype. The V call is TRBV12-3 or TRBV12-4, the J call TRBJ2-1, with 7 bases that match TRBD2. This CDR3 contains 13 residues. The ends lost 10 bases at V and 4 bases at J; junction bases unmatched: 7. The CDR3 here is CAKPRGLYNEQFF. The CDR3 nucleotides read TGTGCCAAACCACGGGGACTATACAATGAGCAGTTCTTC.

The rearrangement joins TRBV6-1 to TRBJ1-5; the match to TRBD1 covers 7 bases. Germline V gene data show CDR1 as MNHNS and CDR2 as SASEGT. The CDR3 is made up of 15 amino acids. Trimming cost V 6 bases and J 2 bases; bases outside gene matches: 7. The CDR3 reads CASRKTGDGNQPQHF. Here the CDR3 DNA reads TGTGCCAGCAGAAAAACAGGGGACGGCAATCAGCCCCAGCATTTT.

This clonotype has a count of ten or more. The chain has TRBV7-2 and TRBJ2-3; D is uncertain. This CDR3 is built from 15 residues. Germline V gives CDR1 SGHTA, CDR2 FQGNSA. Deletions cut 2 bases from V and 0 bases from J, with 9 bases between. The DNA for the CDR3 is TGTGCCAGCAGCTTATCTGTGACTAGCACAGATACGCAGTATTTT. Translation: CASSLSVTSTDTQYF.

This clonotype was seen only a few times. The V and J genes are TRBV20-1 and TRBJ1-5; 10 positions match TRBD1. Germline V gene data show CDR1 as DFQATT and CDR2 as SNEGSKA (reference sequence). Losses at the gene ends were 6 bases for V and 6 bases for J; bases not matched to a gene: 5. This CDR3 has 13 amino acids. CDR3: CSARQGAGQPQHF. The CDR3 coding sequence is TGCAGTGCACGACAGGGGGCGGGTCAGCCCCAGCATTTT.

Many counts were recorded for this clonotype. V is TRBV28 and J is TRBJ1-4; the match to TRBD1 covers 10 bases. Germline CDR1 reads MDHEN; CDR2 reads SYDVKM. This CDR3 has 14 amino acids. V dropped 4 bases and J dropped 6; count of bases not matched to a gene: 2. In DNA form, the CDR3 reads TGTGCCAGCAGTTCGGGACAGGGGTATGAAAAACTGTTTTTT. Protein sequence: CASSSGQGYEKLFF.

This clonotype was observed many times. The chain employs TRBV27 and TRBJ2-3, with TRBD2 matching over 13 bases. The CDR3 spans 19 residues. The V gene's germline CDR1 is MNHEY and CDR2 SMNVEV (reference sequence). The V gene end was trimmed by 7 bases and the J gene end by 0 bases; junction bases not matched to a gene: 13. The CDR3 reads CASTFKGLAGTASTDTQYF. CDR3 DNA: TGTGCCAGCACCTTTAAGGGACTAGCGGGGACGGCTAGCACAGATACGCAGTATTTT.

This clonotype occurred many times. This chain joins TRBV6-2 or TRBV6-3 and TRBJ2-6; no definite D call. Per germline, CDR1 MNHEY and CDR2 SVGEGT. V shed 10 bases and J shed 1 base, with 8 bases lying between them. The CDR3 is made up of 13 amino acids. CDR3 sequence reads: CATGRSGANVLTF. In DNA, the CDR3 is TGTGCCACCGGCAGATCTGGGGCCAACGTCCTGACTTTC.

This clonotype was seen a few times. The chain employs TRBV4-1 and TRBJ2-7; no clear D gene. The germline V gene encodes CDR1 MGHRA and CDR2 YSYEKL. Trimming shortened V by 1 base and J by 0 bases, and 10 bases separated the two germline ends. The CDR3 covers 15 residues. The CDR3 loop is CASSQAPGSSYEQYF. The DNA of the CDR3 is TGCGCCAGCAGCCAAGCTCCCGGAAGCTCCTACGAGCAGTACTTC.

This clonotype was counted at least ten times. The CDR3 region is CSVEDRKDTEAFF. CDR3 DNA sequence: TGCAGCGTTGAAGACCGGAAGGACACTGAAGCTTTCTTT. V gene TRBV29-1 combines with J gene TRBJ1-1, with D hard to call. Germline assignment: CDR1 SQVTM and CDR2 ANQGSEA. V was cut by 0 bases and J by 3 bases, with 8 bases left in between. This CDR3 contains 13 residues.

This clonotype was observed a handful of times. The chain recombines TRBV7-2 with TRBJ1-5; 7 nucleotides align to TRBD1. The CDR3 runs to 14 residues. The J segment lost 6 bases and the V segment lost 2 bases, leaving 4 bases of the junction unmatched. CDR1 SGHTA and CDR2 FQGNSA come from the germline V gene. CDR3 amino acids: CASSLRGRPQPQHF. In DNA, the CDR3 is TGTGCCAGCAGCTTAAGGGGGCGTCCTCAGCCCCAGCATTTT.

In its sample, this clonotype was seen a few times. The rearrangement links TRBV7-9 to TRBJ1-2, with TRBD1 as a possible D gene (5 bases). The V end was cut by 1 base, the J end by 8 bases, with 17 bases between. Germline V gene data show CDR1 as SEHNR and CDR2 as FQNEAQ (reference sequence). This CDR3 is built from 15 residues. CDR3 coding DNA: TGTGCCAGCAGCTTAGATGTATGGCAGGGAGGAGGCTACACCTTC. Translating gives CASSLDVWQGGGYTF. The full variable domain, in which reference TRBV7-9 and TRBJ1-2 provide the parts outside the CDR3, is DTGVSQNPRHKITKRGQNVTFRCDPISEHNRLYWYRQTLGQGPEFLTYFQNEAQLEKSRLLSDRFSAERPKGSFSTLEIQRTEQGDSAMYLCASSLDVWQGGGYTFGSGTRLTVV.

This clonotype has just a few counts. This chain uses TRBV4-1 with TRBJ1-1, with D tentatively TRBD1 (6 bases). CDR3 length: 14 residues. In germline, CDR1 is MGHRA, CDR2 YSYEKL. Trimming removed 7 bases from V and 7 bases from J, with 19 bases in between. The CDR3 DNA follows: TGCGCCAGCAAAGCCACGACAGGTGGGATTGAAGCTTTCTTT. Translating gives CASKATTGGIEAFF.